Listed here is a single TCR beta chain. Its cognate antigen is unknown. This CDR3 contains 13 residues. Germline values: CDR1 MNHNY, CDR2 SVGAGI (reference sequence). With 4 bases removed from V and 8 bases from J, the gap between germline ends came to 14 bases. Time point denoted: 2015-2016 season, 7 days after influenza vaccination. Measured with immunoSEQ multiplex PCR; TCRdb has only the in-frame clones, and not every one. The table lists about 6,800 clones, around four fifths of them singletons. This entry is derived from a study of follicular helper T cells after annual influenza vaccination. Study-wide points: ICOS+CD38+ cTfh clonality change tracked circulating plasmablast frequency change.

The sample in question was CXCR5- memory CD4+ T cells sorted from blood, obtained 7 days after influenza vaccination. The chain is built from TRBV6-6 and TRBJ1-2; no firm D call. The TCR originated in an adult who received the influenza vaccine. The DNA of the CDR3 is TGTGCCAGCAGTTCACCGGACCCTGGGGGCTACACCTTC. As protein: CASSSPDPGGYTF.